The rows below give T cell receptor beta chains drawn from one sample of a study of naive and memory T cell subsets. One entry per CDR3 protein, called by TCRdb with MiXCR from the UMI-ligation and nested PCR reads. This table has 120,000 to 150,000 distinct CDR3 sequences, approximately 15% appearing once. Sequencing input: naive CD4+ T cells from blood. The origin of the receptors is a human donor in good health. Each CDR3 is given with its conserved first and last residue.

v_gene	j_gene	CDR3aa
TRBV5-8	TRBJ1-1	CASSSGRGTEAFF
TRBV28	TRBJ1-4	CASSSQRVRLFF
TRBV7-9	TRBJ2-5	CASSLAKGQETQYF
TRBV7-9	TRBJ1-1	CASSLGYRRLNTEAFF
TRBV9	TRBJ2-7	CASSLRDSATYEQYF
TRBV3-1	TRBJ2-7	CASSPRGDSYEQYF
TRBV3-1	TRBJ1-1	CASSSTHTEAFF
TRBV7-8	TRBJ1-1	CASSLQAMNTEAFF
TRBV12-3/TRBV12-4	TRBJ1-1	CASSSRAKAFF
TRBV11-2	TRBJ2-1	CASSLVRGRARYNEQFF
TRBV5-1	TRBJ1-1	CAGSRGDREAGEAFF
TRBV4-3	TRBJ2-3	CASSQDPWSTDTQYF
TRBV7-2	TRBJ1-5	CASSLQRRSNQPQHF
TRBV27	TRBJ2-2	CASSLFTGELFF
TRBV24-1	TRBJ2-1	CATSALGQGAYNEQFF
TRBV10-2	TRBJ2-1	CASSRFSGDNEQFF